This record covers a single TCR beta chain. What antigen it recognizes has not been identified. No much larger clonotype is one base removed from it; base qualities were not supplied. Genomic DNA was isolated from the sorted cells so that the TCRbeta CDR3 region could be sequenced. The immunoSEQ Assay was used to sequence the TCRbeta CDR3 regions. TCRdb re-hosts the immuneACCESS table, in-frame sequences only. Its copies lack some clones; in the studies checked, an unresolved V gene accounts for under half of them, and the cause for the rest is not known. The sample table lists roughly 100,000 clones, 90% of them with a count of one. The top ten constitute roughly 0.16% of the sample. These data come from a study of OX40 agonist ivuxolimab in advanced cancers. At the level of the whole study: Ivuxolimab was a fully human IgG2 agonistic monoclonal antibody targeting the costimulatory receptor OX40 (CD134). Intravenous ivuxolimab was administered to patients every 2 weeks at six dose levels: 0.01, 0.1, 0.3, 1.5, 3 and 10 mg/kg. Of the roughly 52 dose-escalation patients, hepatocellular carcinoma was present in approximately 20, melanoma in approximately 15, renal cell carcinoma in 9 and head and neck cancer in 9. The dose-escalation cohort was 82.7% male with a mean age of about 54 years, ranging from roughly 20 to 80. Patients were allowed to have had prior anti-PD-1, anti-PD-L1 or anti-CTLA-4 therapy, and approximately 40% of the dose-escalation patients had previously received checkpoint inhibitors. Three dose-escalation patients achieved partial responses, one with hepatocellular carcinoma and two with cutaneous melanoma. The point of sequencing TCRbeta in the periphery was to test whether ivuxolimab changed TCR sequence diversity and drove clonal T-cell expansion. The paper describes the monotherapy dose-escalation part (N of about 47 patients) of the phase I trial of ivuxolimab.

The trial excluded patients who had a history of autoimmune disease or who were on systemic immunosuppression. In every dose cohort, peripheral blood was drawn for TCR sequencing at baseline, cycle 4 day 1, and cycle 7 day 1. The samples were taken from a phase I, first-in-human, multicenter, open-label dose-escalation trial of ivuxolimab. Adults with locally advanced or metastatic melanoma, renal cell carcinoma, hepatocellular carcinoma or head and neck squamous cell carcinoma were enrolled in the trial. Before TCR sequencing, CD4+ T cells and CD8+ T cells were sorted from peripheral blood as separate populations. Based on the germline V gene, the CDR1 and CDR2 sequences are SGHTS and YDEGEE. The CDR3 numbers 14 residues from cysteine through phenylalanine. The read is trimmed to its CDR3 DNA, 42 bases read in frame from base 1. V sheds 2 bases and J sheds 7 bases, leaving 13 bases between their ends.

Results the study describes overall, beyond this receptor: Antigen specificity was not determined for the clonally expanded peripheral T cells. Low levels of normalized T-cell clonal expansion were also shown by some nonresponding patients. On average, CD8+ T cells showed more expanded clones than CD4+ T cells after ivuxolimab. At doses from 0.1 to 3.0 mg/kg, clonal expansion was seen in both CD4+ and CD8+ blood T cells between baseline and week 6. In the 0.1-3.0 mg/kg groups, partial responders had among the lowest normalized peripheral clonal expansion, particularly in CD8+ T cells.

This clonotype originated in an adult with an advanced solid tumor such as melanoma, head and neck, liver or kidney cancer. This sample comprised CD4+ or CD8+ T cells sorted from blood, obtained in a trial of the OX40 agonist ivuxolimab. The sequence is built from TRBV5-8 and TRBJ2-4, with the D gene not confidently named. This receptor has the CDR3 CASSFLSVRNIQYF. The DNA is as follows: TGTGCCAGCAGCTTCTTGAGCGTGAGGAACATTCAGTACTTC.